This T cell receptor (beta chain) is drawn from a study of OX40 agonist ivuxolimab in advanced cancers. Regarding the research as a whole: Ivuxolimab was a fully human IgG2 agonistic monoclonal antibody targeting the costimulatory receptor OX40 (CD134). Intravenous ivuxolimab was administered to patients every 2 weeks at six dose levels: 0.01, 0.1, 0.3, 1.5, 3 and 10 mg/kg. Of the approximately 50 patients in dose escalation, approximately 20 had hepatocellular carcinoma, approximately 15 had melanoma, 9 had renal cell carcinoma and 9 had head and neck cancer. A male proportion of 82.7% and a mean age of 60 years, ranging from roughly 23 to 80, were recorded for the dose-escalation cohort. Patients were allowed to have had prior anti-PD-1, anti-PD-L1 or anti-CTLA-4 therapy, and approximately 43% of the dose-escalation patients had previously received checkpoint inhibitors. Partial responses occurred in three dose-escalation patients: two with cutaneous melanoma and one with hepatocellular carcinoma. The purpose of peripheral TCRbeta sequencing was to test whether ivuxolimab changed TCR sequence diversity and led to clonal T-cell expansion. The monotherapy dose-escalation portion (N ≈ 50 patients) of the phase I ivuxolimab trial is reported in the paper. What the study reported, not specific to this receptor: Low levels of normalized T-cell clonal expansion were also seen in some patients who did not respond. Clonal expansion of both CD4+ and CD8+ blood T cells was observed from baseline to week 6 at doses 0.1 to 3.0 mg/kg. The antigen specificity of the clonally expanded peripheral T cells was not determined. On average, CD8+ T cells showed more expanded clones than CD4+ T cells after ivuxolimab. In the 0.1-3.0 mg/kg groups, partial responders had among the lowest normalized peripheral clonal expansion, particularly in CD8+ T cells.

Genomic DNA was isolated from the sorted cells so that the TCRbeta CDR3 region could be sequenced. TCRbeta CDR3 regions were sequenced using the immunoSEQ Assay. The clones in this table, taken by TCRdb from immuneACCESS, are in-frame only. Not every clone is retained; where verified, under half of the shortfall comes from an unresolved V gene, and the cause of the rest is unknown. The sample yields some 54,000 clones; 70% to 90% were counted once. 6.5% to 7.5% of the sample lies in the top ten. The trial excluded patients who had a history of autoimmune disease or who were on systemic immunosuppression. In every dose cohort, peripheral blood was drawn for TCR sequencing at baseline, cycle 4 day 1, and cycle 7 day 1. The samples were drawn from a first-in-human, open-label, multicenter phase I dose-escalation trial of ivuxolimab. Adults with locally advanced or metastatic head and neck squamous cell, hepatocellular, melanoma or renal cell carcinoma were enrolled in the trial. Before TCR sequencing, CD4+ and CD8+ T cells were separately sorted from peripheral blood.

With respect to this clone: The target of this receptor is not known. The sample holds no much larger clone one base away, and base qualities are not on file.

The source material was CD4+ or CD8+ T cells sorted from blood, sampled in a trial of the OX40 agonist ivuxolimab. The receptor was derived from an adult with an advanced solid tumor such as melanoma, head and neck, liver or kidney cancer.

The sequenced DNA: TGTGCCAGCTCACCTGTGCAGGGGGAGGAAAAACTGTTTTTT. It codes for CASSPVQGEEKLFF. The V gene is TRBV18 and the J gene is TRBJ1-4; TRBD1 matches 7 bases in the middle. The germline V gene encodes CDR1 KGHSH and CDR2 LQKENI. The CDR3, from cysteine to phenylalanine, totals 14 residues. The read is trimmed to its CDR3 DNA, 42 bases read in frame from base 1. After removal of 3 bases from V and 8 bases from J, the junction retains 6 bases not matched to a gene.